Below, 11 T cell receptor beta chains from the same sample are listed, as sequenced in a study of human T cells and chemical hapten exposure. MiXCR, run by TCRdb on the RACE reads, gives a single entry per CDR3 protein. The repertoire holds more than 85,000 distinct CDR3 sequences, with 8.5% as singletons. Time point in this sample: pre-sensitization, week 0. The treatment denotes: therapeutic diphenylcyclopropenone sensitization with weekly scalp DPC. Specimen: whole blood, collected in connection with sensitization to the hapten diphenylcyclopropenone (DPC). Receptors were obtained from a man aged 35 to 55 with alopecia areata. Some clones in this sample may be carry-over from other donors' samples.

Note on this clonotype: A read error may be the cause here, since a much bigger clone is one base away. The rearrangement joins TRBV7-9 to TRBJ1-5; D unresolved. This CDR3 spans 12 amino acids. Looked up from germline, CDR1 is SEHNR and CDR2 is FQNEAQ (reference sequence). In DNA, the CDR3 is TGTGCCAGCAGCTATTCCGATCAGACCCAGCATTTT. Residues: CASSYSDQTQHF. Using reference TRBV7-9 and TRBJ1-5 for the parts outside the CDR3, the full variable domain is DTGVSQNPRHKITKRGQNVTFRCDPISEHNRLYWYRQTLGQGPEFLTYFQNEAQLEKSRLLSDRFSAERPKGSFSTLEIQRTEQGDSAMYLCASSYSDQTQHFGDGTRLSIL.

The rearrangement links TRBV11-3 to TRBJ1-6; D is undetermined. Trimming took 3 bases from V and 4 from J, leaving 13 bases between them. Germline assignment: CDR1 SGHNT and CDR2 YENEEA. The CDR3 runs 16 residues. The CDR3 region has the DNA TGTGCCAGCAGCTTTTCCCCTCCAATTTATAATTCACCCCTCCACTTT. It is translated as CASSFSPPIYNSPLHF.

This clonotype was counted once. V and J are TRBV7-9 and TRBJ2-7; tentative D call: TRBD2 (5 bases). The CDR3 contains 13 residues. Germline V CDR1 and CDR2: SEHNR, FQNEAQ (reference sequence). The V end was cut by 5 bases, the J end by 11 bases, with 19 bases between. The CDR3 DNA follows: TGTGCCAGCAGCCAAACTACGGACGGGAAGGAGTACTTC. Translating it yields CASSQTTDGKEYF. The variable domain in full, with the rest retrieved from reference TRBV7-9 and TRBJ2-7, is DTGVSQNPRHKITKRGQNVTFRCDPISEHNRLYWYRQTLGQGPEFLTYFQNEAQLEKSRLLSDRFSAERPKGSFSTLEIQRTEQGDSAMYLCASSQTTDGKEYFGPGTRLTVT.

This clonotype showed up many times. This rearrangement joins TRBV7-9 to TRBJ2-3; 11 bases match TRBD2. V shed 1 base, J shed 0 bases, and the junction held 6 bases outside the gene matches. The CDR3 spans 18 residues. CDR1 and CDR2 (germline): SEHNR, FQNEAQ (reference sequence). CDR3: CASSLVLAGGSSTDTQYF. In DNA form, the CDR3 reads TGTGCCAGCAGCTTAGTCCTAGCGGGAGGCTCTAGCACAGATACGCAGTATTTT. Looking up the rest from reference TRBV7-9 and TRBJ2-3 gives the full variable domain: DTGVSQNPRHKITKRGQNVTFRCDPISEHNRLYWYRQTLGQGPEFLTYFQNEAQLEKSRLLSDRFSAERPKGSFSTLEIQRTEQGDSAMYLCASSLVLAGGSSTDTQYFGPGTRLTVL.

The table lists this clonotype with many counts. V gene TRBV29-1 combines with J gene TRBJ1-1; no reliable D call. V lost 8 bases to trimming and J lost 1 base, with 8 bases between them. The germline CDR1 and CDR2 sequences are SQVTM and ANQGSEA. The CDR3 spans 11 residues. The CDR3 sequence: CSSTQNTEAFF. CDR3 DNA: TGCAGCTCGACACAGAACACTGAAGCTTTCTTT. The variable domain in full, with the rest retrieved from reference TRBV29-1 and TRBJ1-1, is SAVISQKPSRDICQRGTSLTIQCQVDSQVTMMFWYRQQPGQSLTLIATANQGSEATYESGFVIDKFPISRPNLTFSTLTVSNMSPEDSSIYLCSSTQNTEAFFGQGTRLTVV.

This clonotype has a count of ten or more. The gene calls are TRBV5-1 and TRBJ1-1, with D hard to call. This CDR3 has 13 amino acids. V was cut by 1 base and J by 9 bases, with 13 bases left in between. CDR1 and CDR2 from the germline V gene are SGHRS and YFSETQ. CDR3 residues: CASSLNQGNKAFF. The CDR3 nucleotides read TGCGCCAGCAGCTTGAACCAAGGGAACAAAGCTTTCTTT.

The V call is TRBV7-8, the J call TRBJ2-1, with 7 nucleotides matching TRBD2. This CDR3 spans 17 amino acids. V lost 1 base, J lost 0 bases, and 6 bases stayed unmatched. Germline loops: CDR1 SGHVS, CDR2 FQNEAQ. Written as DNA, the CDR3 is TGTGCCAGCAGCTTAGATCCAGCGGGGAGCTCCTACAATGAGCAGTTCTTC. Amino acid sequence: CASSLDPAGSSYNEQFF.

In its sample, this clonotype was seen many times. The chain combines TRBV20-1 with TRBJ1-1, with 7 bases aligning to TRBD1. The trim removed 2 bases at V and 5 bases at J, leaving 8 bases unmatched. This CDR3 is built from 14 residues. CDR1 and CDR2 from the germline V gene are DFQATT and SNEGSKA (reference sequence). This CDR3 is CSARYVPGGTEAFF. The CDR3 nucleotides read TGCAGTGCTAGATATGTGCCAGGGGGTACTGAAGCTTTCTTT.

This chain connects TRBV7-3 to TRBJ2-1; a weak D match, TRBD2 (5 bases). Trimming took 1 base from V and 9 from J, leaving 10 bases between them. CDR3 size: 13 residues. Germline CDR1 reads SGHTA; CDR2 reads FQGTGA. The CDR3 coding sequence is TGTGCCAGCAGCTTAATGTTGGGGAGTGAGCAGTTCTTC. It codes for CASSLMLGSEQFF.

This clonotype was observed a handful of times. The V and J genes are TRBV11-1 and TRBJ1-6; 9 bases are a match to TRBD1. V was clipped by 0 bases and J by 7 bases; unmatched bases: 10. Germline CDR1 SGHAT, CDR2 FQDESV (reference sequence). The CDR3 length is 18 residues. The CDR3 DNA reads as TGTGCCAGCAGCTTAGCGGCCCCAAACAGGGGGCGGAATTCACCCCTCCACTTT. The encoded protein is CASSLAAPNRGRNSPLHF.

The CDR3 region is CASSLSTAGTNEKLFF. The CDR3 nucleotides read TGTGCCAGCAGTTTGTCTACAGCCGGCACAAATGAAAAACTGTTTTTT. This sequence joins TRBV28 and TRBJ1-4; D is unclear. From germline, CDR1 is MDHEN and CDR2 SYDVKM. V gave up 3 bases and J gave up 5 bases, with 16 bases separating them. The CDR3 covers 16 residues.